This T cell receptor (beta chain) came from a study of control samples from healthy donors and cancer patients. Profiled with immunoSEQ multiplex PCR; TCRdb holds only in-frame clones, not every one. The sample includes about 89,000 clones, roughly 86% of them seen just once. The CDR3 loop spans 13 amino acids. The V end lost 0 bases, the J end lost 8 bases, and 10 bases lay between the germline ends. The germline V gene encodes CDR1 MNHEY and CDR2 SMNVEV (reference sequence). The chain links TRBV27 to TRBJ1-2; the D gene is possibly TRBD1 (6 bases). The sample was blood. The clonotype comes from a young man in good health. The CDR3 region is CASSLSGGRGYTF. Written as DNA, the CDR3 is TGTGCCAGCAGTTTATCTGGGGGCCGGGGCTACACCTTC.